Detailed here is one TCR beta chain. Its antigen remains unknown. Sequenced by immunoSEQ multiplex PCR; TCRdb stores in-frame clones only, minus some. The sample lists 70,000 to 95,000 clones, 85% to 90% occurring once. The sample belongs to a study of T cell responses to AZD1222 COVID-19 vaccine. Between the trimmed V and J ends, which lost 2 bases and 7 bases, there was a span of 15 bases. CDR1 is MNHNS, CDR2 SASEGT, per germline. The CDR3 runs to 16 residues. Overall study results and limits: The donor group comprised mostly white British people and more females; the analysis possibly underestimated clonal diversity. The CD4 TCRs associated with vaccination extended across spike and predominated at 160-218 and 743-854.

This clonotype was sampled from an adult who received the AZD1222 COVID-19 vaccine. This rearrangement joins TRBV6-1 to TRBJ1-6; TRBD1 might be the D (5 bases). The sample consisted of peripheral blood, taken 28 days after the second AZD1222 dose. CDR3: CASSESWGRENSPLHF. The CDR3 DNA reads as TGTGCCAGCAGTGAATCCTGGGGCAGAGAGAATTCACCCCTCCACTTT.